The present TCR beta chain was sequenced within a study of Graves' ophthalmopathy and Graves' hyperthyroidism. This clonotype was detected only once. This CDR3 comprises 14 residues. The junction had 9 bases not matched to a gene; V was cut back by 8 bases and J by 7 bases. Using RNA transcripts, the TCR beta CDR3 regions were amplified. Second-round multiplex PCR came after first-round RT-PCR with HTBI primers. One entry per CDR3 protein results from TCRdb running MiXCR on the multiplex PCR reads. The data contain around 400,000 distinct CDR3 sequences, 15% to 20% of them singletons. The genes are TRBV12-3 or TRBV12-4 and TRBJ2-7; TRBD2 matches 12 bases. This sequence was found in a woman aged 18-29 years with Graves' ophthalmopathy. Material for sequencing was peripheral blood. The CDR3 sequence is CASHGLAGLGEQYF. CDR3 in DNA: TGTGCCAGCCACGGACTAGCGGGATTGGGTGAGCAGTACTTC.